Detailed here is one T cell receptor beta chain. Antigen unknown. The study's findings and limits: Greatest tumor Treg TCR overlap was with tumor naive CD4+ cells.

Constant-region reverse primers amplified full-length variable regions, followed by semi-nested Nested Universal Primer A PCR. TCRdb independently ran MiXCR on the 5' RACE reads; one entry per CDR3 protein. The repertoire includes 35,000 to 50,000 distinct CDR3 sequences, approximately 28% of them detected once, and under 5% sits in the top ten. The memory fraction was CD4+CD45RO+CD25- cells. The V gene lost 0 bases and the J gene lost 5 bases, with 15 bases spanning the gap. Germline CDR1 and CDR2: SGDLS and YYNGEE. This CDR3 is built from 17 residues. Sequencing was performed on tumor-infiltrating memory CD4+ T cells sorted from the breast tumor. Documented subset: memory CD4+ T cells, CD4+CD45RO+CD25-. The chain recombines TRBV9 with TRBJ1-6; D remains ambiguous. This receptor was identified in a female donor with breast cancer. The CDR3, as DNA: TGTGCCAGCAGCGTAGGTCCCAGCCCGGGAAATAATTCACCCCTCCACTTT. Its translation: CASSVGPSPGNNSPLHF.